A single sample gave rise to the 20 T cell receptor beta chains below, sequenced in a study of blood T cell repertoires in COVID-19 (TCRdb year 2020). Libraries were made using the immunoSEQ multiplex PCR assay. Here the immuneACCESS table is served through TCRdb, limited to in-frame sequences with V and J called. Missing clones are a known gap in these copies; in checked studies unresolved V genes cover under half, and the rest lacks a known reason. The sample table records roughly 200,000 clones; 84% of these occur just once. The ten largest account for about 4.5% of the sample. Material: peripheral blood. The receptors shown here come from a man in his fifties with active or convalescent COVID-19.

V gene TRBV2 combines with J gene TRBJ1-3; 7 bases match TRBD1. V gave up 5 bases and J gave up 2 bases; unmatched junction bases: 6. Germline CDR1 SNHLY, CDR2 FYNNEI. The CDR3 spans 15 residues. CDR3 sequence: CASSKNRGPGNTIYF. The CDR3 nucleotides are TGTGCCAGCAGTAAGAACAGGGGACCTGGAAACACCATATATTTT.

The DNA for the CDR3 is TGTGCCAGCAGCCGACATGGACAGGGGGGAGATACGCAGTATTTT. This translates into CASSRHGQGGDTQYF. The gene calls are TRBV7-3 and TRBJ2-3, with 10 bases aligning to TRBD1. J gave up 5 bases and V 5 bases, and 7 bases lay outside the gene matches. CDR3 length: 15 amino acids. CDR1 is SGHTA and CDR2 is FQGTGA in the germline V gene.

The V and J genes are TRBV5-1 and TRBJ2-2; perhaps TRBD2 as D (6 bases). V was pared by 4 bases and J by 1 base, with 14 bases between. The CDR3 extends over 16 amino acids. The V gene's germline CDR1 is SGHRS and CDR2 YFSETQ. CDR3 nucleotides: TGCGCCAGCAGCCCCCTAGGGCGGGGGAACACCGGGGAGCTGTTTTTT. This gives the protein CASSPLGRGNTGELFF.

The rearrangement joins TRBV7-9 to TRBJ1-2; tentatively, D is TRBD1 (6 bases). Germline CDR1 SEHNR, CDR2 FQNEAQ (reference sequence). This CDR3 is built from 15 residues. Trimming left V 0 bases short and J 4 bases short, with 12 bases between. As DNA, the CDR3 is TGTGCCAGCAGCTTAGCACAGGGTATGTCCTATGGCTACACCTTC. It encodes CASSLAQGMSYGYTF.

The J gene is TRBJ2-2, the V gene TRBV7-6, with 7 positions matching TRBD2. Germline values: CDR1 SGHVS, CDR2 FNYEAQ. The length of the CDR3 is 18 residues. Trimming cost V 1 base and J 0 bases; bases outside gene matches: 8. The CDR3 DNA reads as TGTGCCAGCAGCTTAGTAGTGGCGGGACTATCGAACACCGGGGAGCTGTTTTTT. Amino acid sequence: CASSLVVAGLSNTGELFF.

This chain uses TRBV3-1 (or the pseudogene TRBV3-2) with TRBJ1-1, with 9 bases identical to TRBD1. V was pared by 5 bases and J by 0 bases, with 13 bases of the junction left unmatched. The germline V gene has CDR1 LGHDT and CDR2 YNNKEL (reference sequence). The CDR3 totals 18 residues. The CDR3 is CASSYSNRGLNLNTEAFF. In nucleotides, the CDR3 is TGTGCCAGCAGCTACTCTAACAGGGGGCTAAACCTGAACACTGAAGCTTTCTTT.

The CDR3 nucleotides are TGCAGTGCTAGAGATGCAGAGGGGGTGTACTTC. This translates into CSARDAEGVYF. J is TRBJ2-7 and V is TRBV20-1; D is possibly TRBD1 (6 bases). This CDR3 has 11 residues. The ends were cut back, 0 bases at V and 12 bases at J, with 12 bases in the middle. Germline V lookup: CDR1 DFQATT, CDR2 SNEGSKA (reference sequence).

The chain has TRBV27 and TRBJ1-2; TRBD1 matches at 7 bases. Trimming at V came to 5 bases and at J to 4 bases, leaving 7 bases not matched to a gene. Germline values: CDR1 MNHEY, CDR2 SMNVEV (reference sequence). The CDR3 length is 14 residues. CDR3 DNA: TGTGCCAGCAGTCGTACCGGACAGGTCTATGGCTACACCTTC. It encodes CASSRTGQVYGYTF.

This clone was recorded at least ten times. The rearrangement links TRBV25-1 to TRBJ2-5, with D possibly TRBD2 on 6 matching bases. Deletions cut 4 bases from V and 2 bases from J, with 11 bases between. This CDR3 is built from 14 residues. Germline V gene sequence: CDR1 MGHDK, CDR2 SYGVNS. This CDR3 is CASSARLVQETQYF. The CDR3 DNA reads TGTGCCAGCAGTGCCCGACTAGTTCAAGAGACCCAGTACTTC.

The CDR3 here is CATSRDQGGTYNEQFF. For the CDR3, the DNA is TGTGCCACCAGCAGAGATCAGGGAGGGACCTACAATGAGCAGTTCTTC. This chain links TRBV15 with TRBJ2-1; TRBD2 matches 7 bases. Per the germline V gene, CDR1 is LNHNV and CDR2 is YYDKDF (reference sequence). The CDR3 totals 16 residues. V trimming: 0 bases; J trimming: 2 bases; junction bases outside the gene matches: 4.

The chain is built from TRBV12-3 or TRBV12-4 and TRBJ1-1; no clear D. The CDR3 runs to 13 residues. The germline V and J ends were trimmed by 7 bases and 6 bases, with 15 bases remaining between them. Written as DNA, the CDR3 is TGTGCCAGCACCCAAGACACAGCGGCTGAAGCTTTCTTT. Protein product: CASTQDTAAEAFF.

This chain links TRBV6-5 with TRBJ2-5; D is unresolved. V shed 6 bases and J shed 5 bases, with 7 bases lying between them. Germline CDR1 is MNHEY and CDR2 is SVGAGI. The CDR3 runs to 11 residues. The CDR3 spells CASRSSETQYF. The CDR3 DNA reads TGTGCCAGCAGGTCCTCGGAGACCCAGTACTTC.

V is TRBV6-5 and J is TRBJ2-2, with D hard to call. The CDR3 length is 15 residues. CDR1 and CDR2 (germline): MNHEY, SVGAGI. V shed 5 bases and J shed 0 bases, with 10 bases lying between them. The CDR3 nucleotides read TGTGCCAGCAGTCCTCCGTCCTCGAACACCGGGGAGCTGTTTTTT. Protein product: CASSPPSSNTGELFF.

This chain joins TRBV28 and TRBJ1-6; D is undetermined. CDR1 is MDHEN, CDR2 SYDVKM, per germline. The CDR3 contains 12 residues. The V gene lost 7 bases and the J gene lost 15 bases, with 16 bases spanning the gap. The CDR3 DNA reads TGTGCCAGCATCAAAGAGGGTCGGGTCCTCCACTTT. Translated: CASIKEGRVLHF.

As concerns this clone: The sample has other DNA sequences that encode this CDR3 too. The chain's CDR3 is CASSLSRGANYGYTF. CDR3 coding DNA: TGTGCCAGCAGTTTATCCAGGGGGGCGAACTATGGCTACACCTTC. The V call is TRBV27, the J call TRBJ1-2, with 7 bases fitting TRBD1. The CDR3 consists of 15 residues. After removal of 0 bases from V and 2 bases from J, the junction contained 3 bases not matched to a gene. Per the germline V gene, CDR1 is MNHEY and CDR2 is SMNVEV (reference sequence).

This chain uses TRBV13 with TRBJ2-1; TRBD2 matches at 11 bases. CDR1 and CDR2 from the germline V gene are PRHDT and FYEKMQ (reference sequence). Germline trimming cut 6 bases from V and 4 bases from J; bases unmatched to any gene: 5. The CDR3 consists of 15 residues. The CDR3 sequence is CASRFGLAGYNEQFF. The DNA for the CDR3 is TGTGCCAGCAGATTTGGACTAGCGGGTTACAATGAGCAGTTCTTC. Together with reference TRBV13 and TRBJ2-1, the CDR3 gives the full variable domain: AAGVIQSPRHLIKEKRETATLKCYPIPRHDTVYWYQQGPGQDPQFLISFYEKMQSDKGSIPDRFSAQQFSDYHSELNMSSLELGDSALYFCASRFGLAGYNEQFFGPGTRLTVL.

CDR3 bases: TGTGCCAGCAGTACCGGGACAGGGACCATTATGAACACTGAAGCTTTCTTT. Residues: CASSTGTGTIMNTEAFF. The chain is built from TRBV2 and TRBJ1-1, with 9 bases fitting TRBD1. CDR3 length equals 17 residues. The germline gives CDR1 SNHLY, CDR2 FYNNEI. The V gene end was trimmed by 5 bases and the J gene end by 0 bases; junction bases not matched to a gene: 10.

This clone was seen a single time. The rearrangement links TRBV5-1 to TRBJ1-6; TRBD1 matches 8 bases. V gave up 4 bases and J gave up 3 bases; unmatched junction bases: 3. Germline V gives CDR1 SGHRS, CDR2 YFSETQ. The CDR3 consists of 15 residues. The CDR3 sequence: CASSPGQVYNSPLHF. DNA for the CDR3: TGCGCCAGCAGCCCGGGACAGGTCTATAATTCACCCCTCCACTTT.

V gene TRBV12-3 or TRBV12-4 combines with J gene TRBJ1-4; perhaps TRBD1 as D (6 bases). The CDR3 is made up of 13 amino acids. Trimming stripped 3 bases from V and 8 bases from J, with 10 bases between. CDR3 DNA sequence: TGTGCCAGCAGTTTCGGGGGGCAAGAAAAACTGTTTTTT. This sequence encodes CASSFGGQEKLFF.

V gene TRBV6-5 combines with J gene TRBJ1-5; TRBD1 is a possible D gene (5 bases). From germline, CDR1 is MNHEY and CDR2 SVGAGI. This CDR3 spans 15 amino acids. Trimming removed 0 bases from V and 3 bases from J, with 9 bases in between. CDR3 in DNA: TGTGCCAGCAGTTACTCTGGACAAGCCAATCAGCCCCAGCATTTT. It codes for CASSYSGQANQPQHF.